This section outlines one T cell receptor (beta chain) sequence together with its context. Antigen unknown. This entry comes from a study of cytomegalovirus exposure and HLA in healthy donors. The study's findings and limits: Likely technical artifact: a cluster of highly shared sequence variants.

The primer mix had 60 Vbeta and 13 Jbeta primers. Assay used: immunoSEQ multiplex PCR; TCRdb lists only in-frame clones, some missing. This table holds roughly 150,000 clones, 60% to 80% found once. CDR1 and CDR2 from the germline V gene are SGHNT and YENEEA. This CDR3 has 14 residues. The V gene end was trimmed by 2 bases and the J gene end by 9 bases; junction bases not matched to a gene: 8. Every donor was a healthy person donating bone marrow. The chain joins TRBV11-3 to TRBJ2-7; 9 nucleotides match TRBD1. This TCR came from a male donor in good health and CMV-seronegative. Sample: PBMCs. The CDR3 loop reads CASSLSRGTGTQYF. CDR3 DNA sequence: TGTGCCAGCAGCTTAAGTCGTGGGACAGGGACGCAGTACTTC.